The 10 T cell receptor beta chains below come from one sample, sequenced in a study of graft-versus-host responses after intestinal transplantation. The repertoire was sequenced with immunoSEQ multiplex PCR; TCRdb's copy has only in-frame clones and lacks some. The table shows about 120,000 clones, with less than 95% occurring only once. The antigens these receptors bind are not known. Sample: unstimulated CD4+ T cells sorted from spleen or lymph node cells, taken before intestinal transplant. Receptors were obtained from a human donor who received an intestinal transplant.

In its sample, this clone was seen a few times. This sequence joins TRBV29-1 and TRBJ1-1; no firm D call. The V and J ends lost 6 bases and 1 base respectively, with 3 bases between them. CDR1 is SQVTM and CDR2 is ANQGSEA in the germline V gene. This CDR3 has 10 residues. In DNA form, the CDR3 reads TGCAGCGTACAGAACACTGAAGCTTTCTTT. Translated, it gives CSVQNTEAFF.

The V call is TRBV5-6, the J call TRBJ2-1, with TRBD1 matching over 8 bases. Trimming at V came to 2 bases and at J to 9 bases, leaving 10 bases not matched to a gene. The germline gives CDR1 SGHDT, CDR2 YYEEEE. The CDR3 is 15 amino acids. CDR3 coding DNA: TGTGCCAGCAGCTTCCTAAGACAGGGGCCTGTTGAGCAGTTCTTC. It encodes CASSFLRQGPVEQFF.

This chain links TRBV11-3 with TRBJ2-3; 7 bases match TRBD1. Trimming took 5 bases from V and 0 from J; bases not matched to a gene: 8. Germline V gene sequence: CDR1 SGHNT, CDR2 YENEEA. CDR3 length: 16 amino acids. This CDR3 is CASSPTGTVSTDTQYF. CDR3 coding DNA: TGTGCCAGCAGCCCTACCGGGACAGTGAGCACAGATACGCAGTATTTT.

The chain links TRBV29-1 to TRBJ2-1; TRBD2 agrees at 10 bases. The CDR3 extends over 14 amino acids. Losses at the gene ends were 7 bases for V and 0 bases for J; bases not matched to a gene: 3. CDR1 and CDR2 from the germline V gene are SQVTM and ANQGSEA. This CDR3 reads CSGASGGSYNEQFF. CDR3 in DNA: TGCAGCGGCGCTAGCGGGGGCTCCTACAATGAGCAGTTCTTC.

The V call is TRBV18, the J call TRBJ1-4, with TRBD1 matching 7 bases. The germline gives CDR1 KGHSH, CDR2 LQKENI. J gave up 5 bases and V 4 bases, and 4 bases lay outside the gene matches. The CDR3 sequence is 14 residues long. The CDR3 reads CASSRGQKNEKLFF. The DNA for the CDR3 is TGTGCCAGCTCACGGGGACAGAAAAATGAAAAACTGTTTTTT.

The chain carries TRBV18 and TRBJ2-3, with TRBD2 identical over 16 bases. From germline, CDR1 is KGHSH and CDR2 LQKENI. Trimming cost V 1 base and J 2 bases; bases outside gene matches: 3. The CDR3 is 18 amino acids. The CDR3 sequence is CASSPRGLAGGTTDTQYF. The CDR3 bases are TGTGCCAGCTCACCACGGGGACTAGCGGGGGGGACCACAGATACGCAGTATTTT. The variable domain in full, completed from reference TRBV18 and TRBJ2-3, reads NAGVMQNPRHLVRRRGQEARLRCSPMKGHSHVYWYRQLPEEGLKFMVYLQKENIIDESGMPKERFSAEFPKEGPSILRIQQVVRGDSAAYFCASSPRGLAGGTTDTQYFGPGTRLTVL.

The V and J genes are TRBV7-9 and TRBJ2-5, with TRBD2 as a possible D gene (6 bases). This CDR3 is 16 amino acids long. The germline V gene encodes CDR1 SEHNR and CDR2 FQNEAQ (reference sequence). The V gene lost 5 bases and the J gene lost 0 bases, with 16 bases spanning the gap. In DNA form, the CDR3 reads TGTGCCAGCAGCCCTAGGGCGGGACGGGACCAAGAGACCCAGTACTTC. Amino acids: CASSPRAGRDQETQYF.

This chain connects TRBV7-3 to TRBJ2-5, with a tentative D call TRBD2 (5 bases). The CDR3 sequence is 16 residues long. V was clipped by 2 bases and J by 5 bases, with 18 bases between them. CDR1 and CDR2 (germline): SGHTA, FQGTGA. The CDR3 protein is CASSLDGMRVGETQYF. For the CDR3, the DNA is TGTGCCAGCAGCTTAGATGGGATGAGGGTAGGGGAGACCCAGTACTTC.

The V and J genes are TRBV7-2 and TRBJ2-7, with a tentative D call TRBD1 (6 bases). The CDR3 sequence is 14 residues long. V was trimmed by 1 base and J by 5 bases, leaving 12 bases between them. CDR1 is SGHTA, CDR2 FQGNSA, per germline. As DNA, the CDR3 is TGTGCCAGCAGCTTAGAGAGGGGGAAGGACGAGCAGTACTTC. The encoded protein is CASSLERGKDEQYF.

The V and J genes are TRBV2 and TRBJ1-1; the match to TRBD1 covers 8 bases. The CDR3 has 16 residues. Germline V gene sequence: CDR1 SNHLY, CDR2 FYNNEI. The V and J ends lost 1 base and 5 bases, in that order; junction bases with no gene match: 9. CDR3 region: CASSEVASGGSTEAFF. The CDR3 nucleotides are TGTGCCAGCAGTGAAGTTGCTTCAGGGGGCTCGACTGAAGCTTTCTTT. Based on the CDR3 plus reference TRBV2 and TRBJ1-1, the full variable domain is EPEVTQTPSHQVTQMGQEVILRCVPISNHLYFYWYRQILGQKVEFLVSFYNNEISEKSEIFDDQFSVERPDGSNFTLKIRSTKLEDSAMYFCASSEVASGGSTEAFFGQGTRLTVV.